These 5 T cell receptor beta chains were sequenced from one sample in a study of T cells after yellow fever vaccination. TCRdb used MiXCR to reprocess the 5' RACE reads, holding one entry per CDR3 protein. The data hold 310,000 or so distinct CDR3 sequences, with about 6.6% observed a single time. This specimen was PBMCs, taken 35 to 50 days after the first yellow fever vaccination. These receptors originate from a man aged 18 to 30 who received the YFV17D yellow fever vaccine.

In this sample, this clonotype turned up a few times. The chain combines TRBV28 with TRBJ1-4; D remains ambiguous. V was trimmed by 3 bases and J by 8 bases, leaving 10 bases between them. Germline V gene lookup returns CDR1 MDHEN and CDR2 SYDVKM. This CDR3 is 13 amino acids long. The CDR3 loop reads CASSLGRGEKLFF. The CDR3 DNA is TGTGCCAGCAGTTTGGGTCGAGGGGAAAAACTGTTTTTT.

The CDR3 DNA sequence: TGTGCCAGTATCGCCGGGACGGCCCCCCGTACAGCCCAGCATTTT. It encodes CASIAGTAPRTAQHF. V usage is TRBV19 and J usage is TRBJ1-5; D is perhaps TRBD1 (5 bases). Trimming took 7 bases from V and 11 from J, leaving 24 bases between them. The CDR3 is 15 residues long. The germline V gene has CDR1 LNHDA and CDR2 SQIVND (reference sequence).

J is TRBJ1-1 and V is TRBV7-2, with D perhaps TRBD1 (5 bases). The CDR3 has 16 amino acids. From germline, CDR1 is SGHTA and CDR2 FQGNSA. Trimming removed 3 bases at V and 1 base at J, with 15 bases between. CDR3: CASSFVGVVRNTEAFF. CDR3 nucleotide sequence: TGTGCCAGCAGCTTTGTAGGGGTCGTGCGGAACACTGAAGCTTTCTTT.

The chain combines TRBV5-1 with TRBJ1-1, with D possibly being TRBD1 (6 bases). V gave up 2 bases and J gave up 5 bases, with 13 bases separating them. Germline V lookup: CDR1 SGHRS, CDR2 YFSETQ. CDR3 length: 14 residues. Here the CDR3 reads CASSFRGQGTEAFF. The CDR3 DNA follows: TGCGCCAGCAGCTTTCGGGGGCAAGGGACTGAAGCTTTCTTT.

This clonotype was detected only a few times. The rearrangement uses TRBV11-2 and TRBJ2-7; no definite D call. This CDR3 has 12 amino acids. Germline-derived CDR1 and CDR2 are SGHAT and FQNNGV. Trimming removed 6 bases from V and 0 bases from J, with 6 bases in between. CDR3 bases: TGTGCCAGCAGTCCGAGCTCCTACGAGCAGTACGTC. Its translation: CASSPSSYEQYV.